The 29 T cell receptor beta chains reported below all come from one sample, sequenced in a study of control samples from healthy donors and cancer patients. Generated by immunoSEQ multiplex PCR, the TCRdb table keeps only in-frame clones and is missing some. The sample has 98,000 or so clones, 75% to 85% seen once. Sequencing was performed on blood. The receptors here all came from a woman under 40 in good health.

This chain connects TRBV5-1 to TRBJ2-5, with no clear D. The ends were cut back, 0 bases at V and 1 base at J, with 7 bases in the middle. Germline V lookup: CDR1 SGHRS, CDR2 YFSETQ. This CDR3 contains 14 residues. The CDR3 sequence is CASSLDIVQETQYF. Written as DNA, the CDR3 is TGCGCCAGCAGCTTGGATATAGTCCAAGAGACCCAGTACTTC.

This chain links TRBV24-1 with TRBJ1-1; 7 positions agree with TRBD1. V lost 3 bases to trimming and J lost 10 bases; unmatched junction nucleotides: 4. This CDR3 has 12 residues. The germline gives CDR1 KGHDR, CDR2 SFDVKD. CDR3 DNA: TGTGCCACCAGTGATGGGAGGGGGCGAGCTTTCTTT. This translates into CATSDGRGRAFF.

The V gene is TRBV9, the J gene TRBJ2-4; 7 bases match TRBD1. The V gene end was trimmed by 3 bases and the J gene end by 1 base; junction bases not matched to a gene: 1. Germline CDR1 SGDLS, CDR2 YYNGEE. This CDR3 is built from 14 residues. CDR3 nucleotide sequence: TGTGCCAGCAGCGAGACAGGGGCCAAAAACATTCAGTACTTC. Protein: CASSETGAKNIQYF.

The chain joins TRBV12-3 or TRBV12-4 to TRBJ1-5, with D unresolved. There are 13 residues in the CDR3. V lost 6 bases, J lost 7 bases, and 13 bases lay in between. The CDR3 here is CASSPAAGQPQHF. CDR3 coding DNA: TGTGCCAGCAGCCCAGCCGCGGGCCAGCCCCAGCATTTT.

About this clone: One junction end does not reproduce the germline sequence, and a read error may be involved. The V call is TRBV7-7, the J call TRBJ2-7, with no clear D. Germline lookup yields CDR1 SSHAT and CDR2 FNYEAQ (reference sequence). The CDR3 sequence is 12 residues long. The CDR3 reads CASSEWSYEQYF. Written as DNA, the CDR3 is TGTGCTAGCAGCGAGTGGAGCTACGAGCAGTACTTC.

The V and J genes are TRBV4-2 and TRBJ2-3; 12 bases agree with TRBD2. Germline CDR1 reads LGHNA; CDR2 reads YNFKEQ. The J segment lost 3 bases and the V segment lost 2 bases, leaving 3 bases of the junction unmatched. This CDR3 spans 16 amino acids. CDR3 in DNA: TGTGCCAGCAGCCAAATGACTAGCGGGGGAACAGATACGCAGTATTTT. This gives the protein CASSQMTSGGTDTQYF.

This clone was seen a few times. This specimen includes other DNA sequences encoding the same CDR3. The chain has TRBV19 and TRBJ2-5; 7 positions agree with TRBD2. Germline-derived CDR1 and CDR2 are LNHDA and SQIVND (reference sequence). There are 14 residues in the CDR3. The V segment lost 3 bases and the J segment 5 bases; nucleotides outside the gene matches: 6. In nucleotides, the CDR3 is TGTGCCAGTAGTATCGCCGCCGGGGGGGAGACCCAGTACTTC. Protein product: CASSIAAGGETQYF.

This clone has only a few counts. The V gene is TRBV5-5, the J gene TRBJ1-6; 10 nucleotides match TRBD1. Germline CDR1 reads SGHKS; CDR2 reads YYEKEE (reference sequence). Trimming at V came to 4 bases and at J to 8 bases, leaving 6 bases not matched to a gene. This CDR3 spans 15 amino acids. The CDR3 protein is CASSLRDRGYSPLHF. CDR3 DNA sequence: TGTGCCAGCAGCCTACGGGACAGGGGATATTCACCCCTCCACTTT.

The CDR3 nucleotides read TGCGCCAGCAGCTTGGGGGGGCTTGCGGATACGCAGTATTTT. This encodes CASSLGGLADTQYF. This chain joins TRBV5-1 and TRBJ2-3, with a tentative D call TRBD1 (6 bases). The CDR3 length is 14 residues. Trimming stripped 0 bases from V and 6 bases from J, with 11 bases between. Germline V lookup: CDR1 SGHRS, CDR2 YFSETQ.

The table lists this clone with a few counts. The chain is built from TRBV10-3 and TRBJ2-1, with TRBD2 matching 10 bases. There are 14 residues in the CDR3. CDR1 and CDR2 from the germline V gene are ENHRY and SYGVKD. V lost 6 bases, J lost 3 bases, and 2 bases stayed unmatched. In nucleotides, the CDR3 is TGTGCCATCAGGGCTAGCGGGGGCTACAATGAGCAGTTCTTC. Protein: CAIRASGGYNEQFF.

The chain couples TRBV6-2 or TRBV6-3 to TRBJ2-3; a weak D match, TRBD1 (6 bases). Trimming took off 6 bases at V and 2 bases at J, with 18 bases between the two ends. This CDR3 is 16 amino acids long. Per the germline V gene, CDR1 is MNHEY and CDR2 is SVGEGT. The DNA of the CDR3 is TGTGCCAGCAGCTTCACCCTACAGGGCCCCACAGATACGCAGTATTTT. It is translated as CASSFTLQGPTDTQYF.

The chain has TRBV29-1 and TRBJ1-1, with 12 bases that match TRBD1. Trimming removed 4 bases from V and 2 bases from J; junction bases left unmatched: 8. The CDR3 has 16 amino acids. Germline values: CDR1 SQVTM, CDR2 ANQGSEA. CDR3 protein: CSVAGTGGRTNTEAFF. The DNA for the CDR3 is TGCAGCGTTGCCGGGACAGGGGGCCGGACAAACACTGAAGCTTTCTTT.

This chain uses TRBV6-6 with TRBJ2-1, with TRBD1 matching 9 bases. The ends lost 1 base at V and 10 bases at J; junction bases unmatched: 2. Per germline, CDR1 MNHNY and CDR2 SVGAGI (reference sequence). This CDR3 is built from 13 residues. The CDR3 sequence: CASSYFGQGEQFF. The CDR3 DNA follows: TGTGCCAGCAGTTACTTCGGACAGGGGGAGCAGTTCTTC.

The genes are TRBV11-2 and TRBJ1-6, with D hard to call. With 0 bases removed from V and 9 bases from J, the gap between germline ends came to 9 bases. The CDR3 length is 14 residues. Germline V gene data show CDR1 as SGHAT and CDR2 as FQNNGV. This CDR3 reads CASSLDNSGSPLHF. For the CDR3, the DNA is TGTGCCAGCAGCTTAGATAACTCGGGTTCACCCCTCCACTTT.

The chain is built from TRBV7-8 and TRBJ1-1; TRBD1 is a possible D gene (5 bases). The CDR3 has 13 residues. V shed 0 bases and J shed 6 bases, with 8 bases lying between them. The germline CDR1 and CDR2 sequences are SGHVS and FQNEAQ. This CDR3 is CASSLAGRPEAFF. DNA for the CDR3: TGTGCCAGCAGCTTAGCGGGACGGCCTGAAGCTTTCTTT. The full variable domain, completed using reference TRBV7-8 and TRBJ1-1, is GAGVSQSPRYKVAKRGQDVALRCDPISGHVSLFWYQQALGQGPEFLTYFQNEAQLDKSGLPSDRFFAERPEGSVSTLKIQRTQQEDSAVYLCASSLAGRPEAFFGQGTRLTVV.

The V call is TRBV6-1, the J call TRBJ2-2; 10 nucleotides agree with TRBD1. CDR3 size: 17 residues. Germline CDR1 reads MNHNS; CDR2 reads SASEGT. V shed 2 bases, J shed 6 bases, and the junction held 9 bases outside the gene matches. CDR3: CASSELRTGGIAGELFF. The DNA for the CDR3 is TGTGCCAGCAGTGAATTGAGGACAGGGGGTATCGCCGGGGAGCTGTTTTTT.

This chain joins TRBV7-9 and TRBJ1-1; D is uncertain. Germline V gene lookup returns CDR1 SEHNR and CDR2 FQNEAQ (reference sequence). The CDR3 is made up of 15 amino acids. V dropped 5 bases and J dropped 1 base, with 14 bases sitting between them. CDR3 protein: CASSRRTLENTEAFF. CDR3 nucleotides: TGTGCCAGCAGCCGTAGGACTCTAGAGAACACTGAAGCTTTCTTT. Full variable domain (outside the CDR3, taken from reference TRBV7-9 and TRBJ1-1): DTGVSQNPRHKITKRGQNVTFRCDPISEHNRLYWYRQTLGQGPEFLTYFQNEAQLEKSRLLSDRFSAERPKGSFSTLEIQRTEQGDSAMYLCASSRRTLENTEAFFGQGTRLTVV.

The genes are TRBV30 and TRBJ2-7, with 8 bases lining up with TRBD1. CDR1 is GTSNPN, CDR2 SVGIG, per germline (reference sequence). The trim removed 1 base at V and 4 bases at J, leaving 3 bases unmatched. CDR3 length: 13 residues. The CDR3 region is CAWSAGGRYEQYF. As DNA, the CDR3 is TGTGCCTGGAGTGCAGGGGGCAGGTACGAGCAGTACTTC.

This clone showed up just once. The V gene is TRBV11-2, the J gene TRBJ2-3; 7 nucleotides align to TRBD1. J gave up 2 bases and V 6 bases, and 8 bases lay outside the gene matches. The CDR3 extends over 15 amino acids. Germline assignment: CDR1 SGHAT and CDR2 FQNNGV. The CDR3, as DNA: TGTGCCAGCAGTTCAACAGGGGTTTTCACAGATACGCAGTATTTT. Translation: CASSSTGVFTDTQYF.

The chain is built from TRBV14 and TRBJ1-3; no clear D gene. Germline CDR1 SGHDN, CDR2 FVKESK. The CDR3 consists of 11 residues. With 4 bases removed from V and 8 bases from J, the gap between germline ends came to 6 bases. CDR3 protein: CASSLGDTIYF. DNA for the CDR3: TGTGCCAGCAGCCTCGGTGACACCATATATTTT. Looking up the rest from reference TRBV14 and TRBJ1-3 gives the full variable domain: EAGVTQFPSHSVIEKGQTVTLRCDPISGHDNLYWYRRVMGKEIKFLLHFVKESKQDESGMPNNRFLAERTGGTYSTLKVQPAELEDSGVYFCASSLGDTIYFGEGSWLTVV.

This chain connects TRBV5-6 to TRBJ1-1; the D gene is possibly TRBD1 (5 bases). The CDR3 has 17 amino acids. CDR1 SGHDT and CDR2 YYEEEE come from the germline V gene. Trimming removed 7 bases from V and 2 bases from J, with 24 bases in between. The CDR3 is CASSSPLGGGGNTEAFF. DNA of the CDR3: TGTGCCAGCTCCTCCCCCCTCGGGGGGGGAGGAAACACTGAAGCTTTCTTT.

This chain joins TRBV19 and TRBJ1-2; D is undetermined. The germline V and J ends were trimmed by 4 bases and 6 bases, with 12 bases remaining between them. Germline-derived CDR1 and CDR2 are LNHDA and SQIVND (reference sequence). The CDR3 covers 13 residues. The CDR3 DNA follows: TGTGCCAGTAGTACCTTGGACTCAGATGGCTACACCTTC. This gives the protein CASSTLDSDGYTF. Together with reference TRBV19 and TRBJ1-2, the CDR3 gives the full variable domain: DGGITQSPKYLFRKEGQNVTLSCEQNLNHDAMYWYRQDPGQGLRLIYYSQIVNDFQKGDIAEGYSVSREKKESFPLTVTSAQKNPTAFYLCASSTLDSDGYTFGSGTRLTVV.

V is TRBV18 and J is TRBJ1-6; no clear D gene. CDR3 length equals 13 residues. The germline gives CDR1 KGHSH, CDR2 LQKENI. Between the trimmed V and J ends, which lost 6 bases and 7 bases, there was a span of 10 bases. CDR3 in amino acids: CASSPTENSPLHF. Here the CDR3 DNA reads TGTGCCAGCTCGCCTACAGAGAATTCACCCCTCCACTTT.

The chain's CDR3 is CAWKGVIGYTF. The CDR3 bases are TGTGCCTGGAAAGGAGTAATTGGCTACACCTTC. The chain has TRBV30 and TRBJ1-2; no reliable D call. The V and J ends lost 4 bases and 7 bases respectively, with 10 bases between them. Germline V CDR1 and CDR2: GTSNPN, SVGIG (reference sequence). The CDR3 runs 11 residues.

The CDR3 bases are TGTGCCAGCAGGGGGAGACAGGGGTTGAATCAGCCCCAGCATTTT. Translating it yields CASRGRQGLNQPQHF. This chain connects TRBV6-6 to TRBJ1-5; TRBD1 matches at 8 bases. The V segment lost 6 bases and the J segment 4 bases; nucleotides outside the gene matches: 8. Germline CDR1 MNHNY, CDR2 SVGAGI (reference sequence). The CDR3 loop spans 15 amino acids.

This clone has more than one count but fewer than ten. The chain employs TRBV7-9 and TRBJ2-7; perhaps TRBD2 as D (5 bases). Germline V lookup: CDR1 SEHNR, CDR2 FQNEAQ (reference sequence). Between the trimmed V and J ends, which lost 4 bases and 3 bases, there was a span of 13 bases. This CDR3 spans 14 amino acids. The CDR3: CASSSSMVNYEQYF. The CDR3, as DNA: TGTGCCAGCAGCTCTAGCATGGTAAACTACGAGCAGTACTTC. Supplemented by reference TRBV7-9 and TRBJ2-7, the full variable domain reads DTGVSQNPRHKITKRGQNVTFRCDPISEHNRLYWYRQTLGQGPEFLTYFQNEAQLEKSRLLSDRFSAERPKGSFSTLEIQRTEQGDSAMYLCASSSSMVNYEQYFGPGTRLTVT.

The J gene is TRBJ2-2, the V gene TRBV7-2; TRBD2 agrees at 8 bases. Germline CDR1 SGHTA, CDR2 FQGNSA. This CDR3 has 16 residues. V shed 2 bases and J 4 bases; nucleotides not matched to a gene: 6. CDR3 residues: CASSLTPGGLTGELFF. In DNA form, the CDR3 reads TGTGCCAGCAGCTTAACACCGGGGGGGCTCACCGGGGAGCTGTTTTTT.

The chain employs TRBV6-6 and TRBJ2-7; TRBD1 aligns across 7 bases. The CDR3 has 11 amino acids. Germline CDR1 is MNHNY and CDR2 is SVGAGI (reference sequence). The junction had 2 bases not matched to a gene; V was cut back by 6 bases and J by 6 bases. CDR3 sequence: CASRDRFEQYF. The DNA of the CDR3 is TGTGCCAGCAGGGACAGGTTCGAGCAGTACTTC.

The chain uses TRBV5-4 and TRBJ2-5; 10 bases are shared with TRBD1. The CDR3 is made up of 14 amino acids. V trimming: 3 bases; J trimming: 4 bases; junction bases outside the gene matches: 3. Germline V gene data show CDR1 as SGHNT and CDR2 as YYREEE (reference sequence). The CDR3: CASSSDRGRETQYF. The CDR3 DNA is TGTGCCAGCAGCTCTGACAGGGGGCGAGAGACCCAGTACTTC.